This passage covers 7 T cell receptor beta chains from one sample sequenced in a study of T cell clones after liver transplantation. Using immunoSEQ multiplex PCR, the repertoire was profiled, and TCRdb retains in-frame clones only, with some absent. This table holds about 80,000 clones, roughly 85% found once. Material: CD4+ T cells from blood, obtained 45 to 46 months after liver transplant. The origin of the receptors is a human patient who received a liver transplant. Some of these T cells may belong to the graft donor.

V and J are TRBV7-2 and TRBJ2-1; 7 nucleotides match TRBD1. With 2 bases clipped from V and 8 bases from J, the junction kept 9 bases outside the gene matches. Germline-derived CDR1 and CDR2 are SGHTA and FQGNSA. The CDR3 is 15 residues long. The CDR3 nucleotides read TGTGCCAGCAGCTTATTCCACAGGGGTGGGGATGAGCAGTTCTTC. The encoded protein is CASSLFHRGGDEQFF.

The chain joins TRBV27 to TRBJ2-7; 12 positions match TRBD1. Losses at the gene ends were 7 bases for V and 5 bases for J; bases not matched to a gene: 9. Germline V gives CDR1 MNHEY, CDR2 SMNVEV (reference sequence). The CDR3 is 15 amino acids. The CDR3 bases are TGTGCCAGCATTAGCGGGACAGGGGGCTTCAACGAGCAGTACTTC. Encoded protein: CASISGTGGFNEQYF.

The CDR3 sequence is CASRESGTDTQYF. DNA of the CDR3: TGTGCCAGCAGAGAGAGCGGCACAGATACGCAGTATTTT. V and J are TRBV6-5 and TRBJ2-3; D uncertain. The ends were cut back, 6 bases at V and 1 base at J, with 8 bases in the middle. Germline values: CDR1 MNHEY, CDR2 SVGAGI. The CDR3 spans 13 residues.

A single count supports this clone. This chain's CDR3 is CASSQVDLVANTEAFF. The CDR3 DNA sequence: TGCGCCAGCAGCCAAGTGGATTTGGTCGCGAACACTGAAGCTTTCTTT. The chain couples TRBV4-3 to TRBJ1-1; no firm D call. V lost 1 base and J lost 1, with 13 bases in between. Germline assignment: CDR1 LGHNA and CDR2 YSLEER. The CDR3 covers 16 residues.

The rearrangement links TRBV10-2 to TRBJ2-3; 9 bases are a match to TRBD1. The length of the CDR3 is 15 residues. V dropped 8 bases and J dropped 1; count of bases not matched to a gene: 7. Germline V gene data show CDR1 as WSHSY and CDR2 as SAAADI. Here the CDR3 reads CASRLRTGGTDTQYF. The CDR3 nucleotides are TGCGCCAGCCGACTGCGGACAGGGGGCACAGATACGCAGTATTTT.

The genes are TRBV5-1 and TRBJ2-3; D gene ambiguous. The CDR3 runs to 15 residues. V gave up 0 bases and J gave up 0 bases, with 8 bases separating them. CDR1 is SGHRS and CDR2 is YFSETQ in the germline V gene. CDR3 sequence reads: CASSLDGLSTDTQYF. The CDR3 DNA reads as TGCGCCAGCAGCTTGGACGGCTTAAGCACAGATACGCAGTATTTT. The full variable domain, rest sourced from reference TRBV5-1 and TRBJ2-3, is KAGVTQTPRYLIKTRGQQVTLSCSPISGHRSVSWYQQTPGQGLQFLFEYFSETQRNKGNFPGRFSGRQFSNSRSEMNVSTLELGDSALYLCASSLDGLSTDTQYFGPGTRLTVL.

The V and J genes are TRBV4-3 and TRBJ2-1; tentative D call: TRBD2 (5 bases). Germline assignment: CDR1 LGHNA and CDR2 YSLEER. The V and J ends lost 0 bases and 8 bases respectively, with 20 bases between them. This CDR3 is 17 amino acids long. The CDR3 here is CASSQEVGSSPRDEQFF. The CDR3 DNA reads TGCGCCAGCAGCCAAGAGGTCGGGTCTAGCCCCCGCGATGAGCAGTTCTTC.